This record covers a single T cell receptor (beta chain). The antigen it binds to is not known. No quality values exist for individual bases; no much larger clone is one base distant. TCR CDR3 regions were amplified from genomic DNA by multiplex PCR using the deep immunoSEQ assay. Genomic DNA extracted from each cell subset was distributed evenly over all wells of several immunoSEQ 96-well plates, and each plate served as one replicate. For sorted subsets, about 200 ng genomic DNA, equal to approximately 30,000 T cell genomes, was loaded into each replicate PCR. The purified libraries were quantified using a Qubit 3.0 fluorometer, sized with a Bioanalyzer 2100, and then quantified again using the KAPA Library Quantification kit. Every immunoSEQ 96-well plate was sequenced on a dedicated single-read 150-cycle Illumina NextSeq 550 flow cell. The authors processed their data as follows. Because the immunoSEQ output included only junctional sequences and no quality scores, the filtering could not be the same as the filtering used for full-length reads. Sequences were annotated with PyIR, a Python wrapper for IgBLAST v1.9, using IMGT germline references to assign V/J genes and CDR3. Reads were filtered out if the reads had weak V/J assignments (E-value above 1e-6), no CDR3, stop codons, out-of-frame junctions, or ambiguous translated residues. V3J clonotypes were defined as sequences sharing the same inferred V gene, J gene, and CDR3 amino acid sequence. The percentage overlap between two repertoires was calculated by dividing the number of shared unique clonotypes by the size of the smaller repertoire. Repertoire richness was assessed with RTK rarefaction, the Chao1 estimator, and Recon v2.1 estimates of unobserved clonotypes. Generation probabilities for all TCRbeta clonotypes obtained by the gDNA method from several donors were computed using OLGA. The immuneACCESS repertoire file appears here via TCRdb, limited to in-frame rearrangements. These files lack a portion of the clones; in checked studies, under half of the deficit traces to unresolved V genes, and the cause of the others is not known. The V and J calls and clone size come from that table; D and trimming were worked out from the DNA. In this sample the table shows over a million clones, 95% to 97% of which occur a single time. 1% to 1.5% of the sample comes from the top ten.

The donors were healthy, HIV-negative adults who had no recently reported acute infections or vaccinations. Every donor was a Caucasian adult residing in Nashville, Tennessee, USA. Magnetic negative selection was used to enrich CD4+ T cells, after which naive cells were positively selected on CD45RA and the negative fraction became the memory subset. Blood was collected by leukapheresis, and PBMCs were isolated by Ficoll-Histopaque density gradient centrifugation and then cryopreserved in liquid nitrogen vapor phase. Analytical flow cytometry was used to check the purity and quantity of every magnetically sorted T cell population. From each sorted fraction, genomic DNA was isolated and quantified by UV absorbance on a Nanodrop 2000c. This specimen comes from a study of shared clonotypes between healthy human individuals (dated by TCRdb to 2018 to 2020). Regarding the research as a whole: The cohort included three men and a couple of women between 18 and 49 years of age. For each donor, CD4 naive and CD4 memory were each run on three plates, CD8 naive on two plates, and CD8 memory on one plate. Between about 0.9 and 8.9 billion PBMCs per donor were obtained by leukapheresis. Different laboratories and diverse techniques were used to prepare libraries and sequence TCR repertoires, to increase sequencing depth and limit assay-specific biases. The study deeply sequenced blood TCR repertoires of five healthy adults to estimate repertoire size and the extent of clonotype sharing between individuals.

What the authors observed across the whole study: Even with the large sequencing depth, rarefaction of the sorted-subset datasets indicated that sequencing was incomplete. Because the study included a small number of donors, the genetic and exposure-history diversity represented was limited. Compared with non-shared clonotypes, clonotypes shared by all four sorted-subset donors had higher generation probabilities. Sampling was restricted to blood, and TCR repertoires in tissue are likely to differ from TCR repertoires in blood. When several donors were compared, the shared fraction of clonotypes was approximately 5% for naive CD4, approximately 3.5% for naive CD8, roughly 2.3% for memory CD4, and around 0.37% for memory CD8. Naive subsets generally had larger estimated clonotype richness than memory subsets. Pairwise subsampling indicated that sequencing depth was expected to affect the degree of clonotype sharing among donors.

Sequenced material: naive CD4+ T cells sorted from blood. The meaning of the sample's cell subset or site label: CD45RA+ positively selected. This clonotype originated in a man aged 25-45 years in good health.

The CDR3 amino acid sequence is: CASVWREGTDTQYF. The base sequence is TGTGCCAGCGTGTGGCGGGAGGGCACAGATACGCAGTATTTT. The sequence links TRBV6-6 to TRBJ2-3; 8 middle bases align to TRBD2. For CDR1 and CDR2, the germline V gene (reference sequence) lists MNHNY and SVGAGI. Reading from cysteine to phenylalanine, the CDR3 counts 14 amino acids. Solely the CDR3 DNA is kept, with 42 bases framed from the first base. Germline trimming: 8 bases from V, 1 base from J; junction bases outside gene matches: 5.